This is a list of T cell receptor beta chains from one sample in a study of blood T cells in healthy people across ages. Each CDR3 protein gets one entry after TCRdb re-called the 5' RACE reads with MiXCR. The sample holds roughly 730,000 distinct CDR3 sequences, roughly 50% seen once. The specimen sequenced was blood. These receptors were obtained from a man aged 35 to 55 in good health. Both conserved end residues are part of each CDR3. D genes are given only for firm matches. Clone sizes are given selectively: once, few, many, or a class where the clone is expanded.

v_gene	d_gene	abundance	j_gene	len	CDR3aa	CDR3nt
TRBV4-3	TRBD1	NA	TRBJ2-1	17	CASSQLGGQGAPNEQFF	TGCGCCAGCAGCCAACTAGGCGGACAGGGCGCTCCCAATGAGCAGTTCTTC
TRBV29-1	NA	NA	TRBJ2-5	15	CSHTAGGGFQETQYF	TGCAGCCATACGGCAGGGGGAGGGTTCCAAGAGACCCAGTACTTC
TRBV21-1	NA	NA	TRBJ2-3	16	CASSICLAGSTGTQYF	TGTGCCAGCAGCATATGTTTAGCGGGGAGCACAGGTACGCAGTATTTT
TRBV29-1	NA	few	TRBJ2-3	11	CSVDSPDTQYF	TGCAGTGTTGACAGTCCAGATACGCAGTATTTT
TRBV12-3/TRBV12-4	TRBD2	NA	TRBJ2-5	12	CASSPVSGSGYF	TGTGCCAGCAGCCCCGTAAGCGGGAGTGGGTACTTC
TRBV6-2/TRBV6-3	NA	NA	TRBJ2-7	15	CASSLTGIPTYEQYF	TGTGCCAGCAGCCTCACAGGGATACCTACCTACGAGCAGTACTTC
TRBV29-1	NA	NA	TRBJ2-1	13	CSVPGTLQETQFF	TGCAGCGTCCCCGGGACACTACAAGAGACCCAGTTCTTC
TRBV12-3/TRBV12-4	NA	NA	TRBJ2-3	12	CASSQTPDTQYF	TGTGCCAGCAGCCAGACACCAGATACGCAGTATTTT
TRBV12-3/TRBV12-4	NA	NA	TRBJ2-5	15	CASSLDVGSEETQYF	TGTGCCAGCAGTTTAGACGTTGGGTCGGAAGAGACCCAGTACTTC
TRBV29-1	NA	few	TRBJ2-7	14	CSVAKGTASYEQYF	TGCAGCGTTGCAAAAGGGACCGCTTCTTACGAGCAGTACTTC
TRBV7-3	TRBD2	NA	TRBJ2-1	15	CASSQGGGRYNEQFF	TGTGCCAGCAGCCAGGGTGGCGGGAGATACAATGAGCAGTTCTTC
TRBV11-3	NA	NA	TRBJ1-1	15	CASSQRAGLNTEAFF	TGTGCCAGCAGTCAGAGGGCTGGGCTGAACACTGAAGCTTTCTTT
TRBV27	TRBD2	NA	TRBJ2-3	17	CASSRRLAGFSTDTQYF	TGTGCCAGCAGTCGACGACTAGCGGGTTTTAGCACAGATACGCAGTATTTT
TRBV5-1	TRBD2	few	TRBJ2-7	15	CASSPLSGEAFEQYF	TGCGCCAGCAGCCCACTTAGCGGGGAGGCCTTCGAGCAGTACTTC
TRBV6-1	NA	few	TRBJ2-7	13	CASSEFAAYEQYF	TGTGCCAGCAGTGAATTCGCGGCCTACGAGCAGTACTTC
TRBV29-1	TRBD2	once	TRBJ2-1	15	CSVELSGGAFNEQFF	TGCAGCGTTGAACTTAGCGGGGGGGCATTCAATGAGCAGTTCTTC
TRBV3-1	TRBD1	NA	TRBJ2-5	14	CASSQGQVETKQYF	TGTGCCAGCAGCCAGGGACAGGTGGAGACCAAACAGTACTTC
TRBV7-2	TRBD2	few	TRBJ2-1	13	CASSSRLAFEQFF	TGTGCCAGCAGCTCCAGACTAGCTTTTGAGCAGTTCTTC
TRBV29-1	NA	NA	TRBJ1-2	13	CSVDGTANYGYTF	TGCAGCGTGGATGGGACGGCTAACTATGGCTACACCTTC
TRBV4-1	NA	NA	TRBJ2-1	10	CASSQDEQFF	TGCGCCAGCAGCCAAGATGAGCAGTTCTTC
TRBV29-1	TRBD1	NA	TRBJ2-1	15	CSVWGTAGGLSEQFF	TGCAGCGTCTGGGGTACCGCAGGGGGCTTGAGTGAGCAGTTCTTC
TRBV7-2	TRBD1	few	TRBJ2-5	16	CASSLAGQGFRETQYF	TGTGCCAGCAGCTTAGCGGGACAGGGTTTTCGAGAGACCCAGTACTTC
TRBV3-1	TRBD1	NA	TRBJ1-2	17	CASSLRDRGTGNYGYTF	TGTGCCAGCAGCCTACGGGACAGGGGCACCGGAAACTATGGCTACACCTTC
TRBV20-1	NA	NA	TRBJ1-5	12	CSARDSKQPQHF	TGCAGTGCTAGAGATTCGAAACAGCCCCAGCATTTT
TRBV7-2	NA	NA	TRBJ2-3	12	CASGGATDTQYF	TGTGCCAGCGGGGGGGCCACAGATACGCAGTATTTT
TRBV6-6	NA	NA	TRBJ1-5	13	CASSYGQRPPQHF	TGTGCCAGCAGTTACGGACAGCGCCCGCCCCAGCATTTT
TRBV11-2	TRBD2	NA	TRBJ2-1	16	CASSLDLGLSDNEQFF	TGTGCCAGCAGCTTAGATTTGGGACTATCGGACAATGAGCAGTTCTTC
TRBV27	NA	once	TRBJ1-4	13	CASSGGAFEKLFF	TGTGCCAGCAGTGGCGGGGCGTTTGAAAAACTGTTTTTT
TRBV12-3/TRBV12-4	NA	few	TRBJ2-6	15	CASSGGVSGANVLTF	TGTGCCAGCAGTGGCGGGGTGTCTGGGGCCAACGTCCTGACTTTC
TRBV9	NA	NA	TRBJ1-2	15	CASSLSRQVGYGYTF	TGTGCCAGCAGCCTATCCCGACAGGTCGGCTATGGCTACACCTTC
TRBV6-5	TRBD2	few	TRBJ2-1	11	CASNAGGMQFF	TGTGCCAGCAACGCGGGGGGCATGCAGTTCTTC
TRBV3-1	TRBD2	NA	TRBJ2-3	18	CASSQGLAGPTRADTQYF	TGTGCCAGCAGCCAAGGTCTAGCGGGACCCACAAGGGCAGATACGCAGTATTTT
TRBV29-1	NA	NA	TRBJ2-7	13	CSVQGGQGGEQYF	TGCAGCGTTCAGGGGGGTCAGGGAGGCGAGCAGTACTTC
TRBV6-1	NA	NA	TRBJ2-2	15	CASSWAGTNTGELFF	TGTGCCAGCTCTTGGGCAGGAACGAACACCGGGGAGCTGTTTTTT
TRBV5-1	TRBD1	NA	TRBJ2-5	16	CASSLDGTSGGETQYF	TGCGCCAGCAGCTTGGACGGGACATCAGGGGGAGAGACCCAGTACTTC
TRBV10-3	NA	few	TRBJ2-5	17	CAISETLFPRNQETQYF	TGTGCCATCAGTGAGACTCTATTCCCGAGAAACCAAGAGACCCAGTACTTC
TRBV7-6	NA	NA	TRBJ2-7	15	CASSLDEGPPYEQYF	TGTGCCAGCAGCTTAGATGAGGGCCCACCTTACGAGCAGTACTTC
TRBV7-2	TRBD2	many	TRBJ2-1	15	CASSRTSGGVRGEFF	TGTGCCAGCAGCAGGACTAGCGGGGGGGTTCGCGGGGAGTTCTTC
TRBV12-3/TRBV12-4	TRBD1	NA	TRBJ1-6	14	CASSETGDNSPLHF	TGTGCCAGCAGTGAAACAGGGGACAATTCACCCCTCCACTTT
TRBV29-1	TRBD2	NA	TRBJ2-1	13	CSVVAGQYNEQFF	TGCAGCGTTGTAGCGGGACAATACAATGAGCAGTTCTTC
TRBV7-2	TRBD2	NA	TRBJ2-5	18	CASRSTSGRAGTPNEQYF	TGTGCCAGCAGATCGACTAGCGGGAGGGCCGGTACTCCCAATGAGCAGTACTTC
TRBV28	NA	NA	TRBJ2-7	17	CASSFNLLRDKTYEQYF	TGTGCCAGCAGTTTTAATCTCTTGCGGGACAAAACCTACGAGCAGTACTTC